Shown below are 4 T cell receptor beta chains from a single sample sequenced in a study of Graves' ophthalmopathy and Graves' hyperthyroidism. Amplification from RNA transcripts yielded the TCR beta CDR3 regions. The authors performed first-round RT-PCR with HTBI primers and then a second-round multiplex PCR. TCRdb re-called the multiplex PCR reads through MiXCR, storing one row per CDR3 protein. This repertoire shows around 1.1 million distinct CDR3 sequences, about 36% found once; its top ten account for approximately 10%. Sequenced: peripheral blood or thyroid tissue (not recorded which). The receptors come from an adult man with Graves' hyperthyroidism.

In this sample, this clonotype turned up many times. The chain uses TRBV5-5 and TRBJ1-1, with D maybe TRBD1 (6 bases). Trimming took 0 bases from V and 1 from J, leaving 10 bases between them. Germline assignment: CDR1 SGHKS and CDR2 YYEKEE (reference sequence). The CDR3 is made up of 15 amino acids. This CDR3 is CASSLVPTGNTEAFF. The DNA for the CDR3 is TGTGCCAGCAGCTTGGTCCCGACAGGGAACACTGAAGCTTTCTTT.

Many counts were recorded for this clonotype. The V call is TRBV7-2, the J call TRBJ2-7, with 12 bases that match TRBD2. CDR3 length equals 15 residues. The germline CDR1 and CDR2 sequences are SGHTA and FQGNSA. Losses at the gene ends were 5 bases for V and 3 bases for J; bases not matched to a gene: 5. The CDR3 is CASSIRLAGVYEQYF. In nucleotides, the CDR3 is TGTGCCAGCAGCATTCGACTAGCGGGAGTCTACGAGCAGTACTTC.

V is TRBV15 and J is TRBJ2-7; 10 bases are shared with TRBD1. There are 15 residues in the CDR3. Germline assignment: CDR1 LNHNV and CDR2 YYDKDF (reference sequence). Germline trimming cut 3 bases from V and 0 bases from J; bases unmatched to any gene: 2. CDR3 DNA sequence: TGTGCCACCAGCAGGGACAGGGGGGTCTCCTACGAGCAGTACTTC. It codes for CATSRDRGVSYEQYF.

This clonotype was counted between two and nine times. The chain combines TRBV3-1 with TRBJ2-5; 8 bases line up with TRBD2. CDR1 and CDR2 (germline): LGHDT, YNNKEL (reference sequence). V dropped 8 bases and J dropped 5; count of bases not matched to a gene: 10. The length of the CDR3 is 14 residues. Here the CDR3 DNA reads TGTGCCAGCTCCAGTAGCGGGGTTGCGGAGACCCAGTACTTC. Protein: CASSSSGVAETQYF.